This is a list of T cell receptor beta chains from one sample in a study of cytomegalovirus exposure and HLA in healthy donors. The table came from immunoSEQ multiplex PCR; TCRdb's copy has only in-frame clones and leaves some out. The sample yields some 150,000 clones, over 65% seen once. Specimen: PBMCs. Source of these receptors: a man aged 25-45 years in good health and CMV-seronegative. CDR3s include the opening cysteine and the closing phenylalanine or tryptophan. The D gene is left open where the match is weak. A row's size may be missing; if present it is once, few, many or a size class.

TRBJ2-5	TRBV6-5	TRBD1	-	CASSYLDRAEETQYF	TGTGCCAGCAGTTACTTGGACAGGGCCGAGGAGACCCAGTACTTC
TRBJ2-2	TRBV7-8	-	-	CASSLYAAGELFF	TGTGCCAGCAGCCTCTACGCGGCCGGGGAGCTGTTTTTT
TRBJ1-2	TRBV2	-	-	CASSEARGANYGYTF	TGTGCCAGCAGTGAAGCGCGGGGGGCCAACTATGGCTACACCTTC
TRBJ2-7	TRBV7-2	TRBD2	-	CASSLDAGGSHDEQYF	TGTGCCAGCAGCTTAGACGCGGGGGGAAGTCATGACGAGCAGTACTTC
TRBJ1-2	TRBV5-1	TRBD1	-	CASSLGGVDYGYTF	TGCGCCAGCAGCTTAGGGGGCGTTGACTATGGCTACACCTTC
TRBJ2-7	TRBV11-2	-	-	CASSLNLIEQYF	TGTGCCAGCAGCCTAAACTTGATCGAGCAGTACTTC
TRBJ2-1	TRBV7-8	-	-	CASSSRTDNEQFF	TGTGCCAGCAGCTCGCGGACAGACAATGAGCAGTTCTTC
TRBJ1-1	TRBV29-1	-	-	CSVLVYTEAFF	TGCAGCGTTTTAGTCTACACTGAAGCTTTCTTT
TRBJ1-1	TRBV5-6	TRBD1	-	CASSQGDTEAFF	TGTGCCAGCAGCCAGGGGGACACTGAAGCTTTCTTT
TRBJ1-1	TRBV28	-	-	CASSLVAPNTEAFF	TGTGCCAGCAGTTTAGTGGCCCCGAACACTGAAGCTTTCTTT
TRBJ2-5	TRBV6-5	-	-	CASWTGKETQYF	TGTGCCAGCTGGACGGGAAAAGAGACCCAGTACTTC
TRBJ1-5	TRBV6-1	TRBD1	once	CASTSDRVNQAQHF	TGTGCCAGCACCTCGGACAGGGTGAATCAGGCCCAGCATTTT
TRBJ2-6	TRBV5-4	-	-	CASSPVGAGANVLTF	TGTGCCAGCAGCCCCGTAGGGGCTGGGGCCAACGTCCTGACTTTC
TRBJ1-2	TRBV15	TRBD1	-	CATSRDLEGAWGYTF	TGTGCCACCAGCAGAGACCTGGAGGGGGCATGGGGCTACACCTTC
TRBJ2-5	TRBV6-5	TRBD1	-	CATRGTDKETQYF	TGTGCCACCAGGGGGACAGACAAAGAGACCCAGTACTTC
TRBJ2-7	TRBV7-2	TRBD2	-	CASSMGLAGGLSYEQYF	TGTGCCAGCAGCATGGGACTAGCGGGGGGCCTCTCCTACGAGCAGTACTTC
TRBJ1-6	TRBV6-6	TRBD1	-	CASSLTGRNSPLHF	TGTGCCAGCAGCCTGACAGGGCGGAATTCACCCCTCCACTTT
TRBJ1-1	TRBV7-9	TRBD1	-	CASSPTGTVYSVNTEAFF	TGTGCCAGCAGCCCGACCGGGACAGTCTATTCGGTAAACACTGAAGCTTTCTTT
TRBJ2-7	TRBV11-2	-	-	CASSPQGGIYEQYF	TGTGCCAGCAGCCCCCAGGGGGGTATCTACGAGCAGTACTTC
TRBJ2-7	TRBV4-3	TRBD1	-	CASSQGQGRSAYEQYF	TGCGCCAGCAGCCAGGGACAGGGACGCAGCGCCTACGAGCAGTACTTC
TRBJ1-1	TRBV28	TRBD1	-	CASSSGQGSTEAFF	TGTGCCAGCAGTTCCGGACAGGGTTCGACTGAAGCTTTCTTT
TRBJ1-1	TRBV11-2	-	-	CASSPTGFTEAFF	TGTGCCAGCAGCCCCACAGGTTTCACTGAAGCTTTCTTT
TRBJ2-1	TRBV5-1	-	-	CASSPLPGQNYNEQFF	TGCGCCAGCAGCCCGCTACCCGGACAGAACTACAATGAGCAGTTCTTC
TRBJ2-5	TRBV19	-	few	CASSIPGETQYF	TGTGCCAGTAGTATACCCGGGGAGACCCAGTACTTC
TRBJ2-5	TRBV7-2	-	few	CASSPRQGRGETQYF	TGTGCCAGCAGCCCGAGGCAGGGCCGGGGGGAGACCCAGTACTTC
TRBJ2-2	TRBV27	-	-	CASSWTVITGELFF	TGTGCCAGCAGTTGGACAGTTATCACCGGGGAGCTGTTTTTT
TRBJ1-4	TRBV4-1	-	-	CASSQEMSHEKLFF	TGCGCCAGCAGCCAAGAAATGAGCCATGAAAAACTGTTTTTT
TRBJ2-5	TRBV19	TRBD1	-	CASSIGSRGRGEETQYF	TGTGCCAGTAGTATAGGGAGCAGGGGGCGAGGAGAAGAGACCCAGTACTTC
TRBJ2-7	TRBV6-1	TRBD1	-	CASTTGVNYEQYF	TGTGCCAGCACAACAGGGGTGAACTACGAGCAGTACTTC
TRBJ1-2	TRBV4-3	TRBD1	-	CASSQGTGSNYGYPF	TGCGCCAGCAGCCAAGGGACAGGGTCGAACTATGGCTACCCCTTC
TRBJ1-5	TRBV7-2	-	-	CASSLRDNQPQHF	TGTGCCAGCAGCTTAAGAGATAATCAGCCCCAGCATTTT
TRBJ2-7	TRBV7-9	-	-	CSSSLGLYEQYF	TGTTCCAGCAGCTTAGGACTCTACGAGCAGTACTTC
TRBJ1-2	TRBV19	-	-	CASSIAGGANYGYTF	TGTGCCAGTAGTATCGCCGGCGGAGCTAACTATGGCTACACCTTC
TRBJ1-3	TRBV28	TRBD1	once	CASSPGGQGNSGNTIYF	TGTGCCAGCAGTCCCGGAGGACAGGGTAACTCTGGAAACACCATATATTTT
TRBJ2-1	TRBV5-1	TRBD2	-	CASSREGSYNEQFF	TGCGCCAGCAGTCGGGAGGGGTCCTACAATGAGCAGTTCTTC
TRBJ1-1	TRBV19	TRBD1	-	CASRPGQRNTEAFF	TGTGCCAGTAGGCCGGGACAGAGGAACACTGAAGCTTTCTTT
TRBJ2-6	TRBV19	-	-	CASSTSRSRAGANVLTF	TGTGCCAGTAGTACCTCACGAAGCCGGGCTGGGGCCAACGTCCTGACTTTC
TRBJ1-2	TRBV29-1	TRBD1	few	CSASMTGNYGYPF	TGCAGCGCCTCTATGACAGGGAACTATGGCTACCCCTTC
TRBJ2-5	TRBV10-3	TRBD2	once	CAISESTRGGREQYF	TGTGCCATCAGTGAGTCGACGCGGGGGGGGCGTGAGCAGTACTTC
TRBJ2-1	TRBV5-4	TRBD2	-	CASSGTSGGSSYNEQFF	TGTGCCAGCAGCGGGACTAGCGGGGGGAGCTCCTACAATGAGCAGTTCTTC
TRBJ2-1	TRBV6-5	TRBD1	once	CASRNRGNEQFF	TGTGCCAGCAGGAACAGGGGGAATGAGCAGTTCTTC
TRBJ2-5	TRBV19	-	-	CASSALQNWGETQYF	TGTGCCAGTAGTGCCCTACAAAATTGGGGCGAGACCCAGTACTTC
TRBJ2-7	TRBV6-5	-	-	CASRTAGTAWDEQYF	TGTGCCAGCAGGACTGCCGGGACTGCCTGGGACGAGCAGTACTTC
TRBJ1-1	TRBV6-5	TRBD1	-	CASSSTTGAMNTEAFF	TGTGCCAGCAGTTCTACGACAGGGGCAATGAACACTGAAGCTTTCTTT
TRBJ2-5	TRBV19	-	-	CASSIQGQETQYF	TGTGCCAGTAGTATACAGGGCCAAGAGACCCAGTACTTC
TRBJ2-7	TRBV5-6	-	-	CASSQTYEQYF	TGTGCCAGCAGCCAAACCTACGAGCAGTACTTC
TRBJ1-3	TRBV7-9	-	once	CASTRGLGNTIYF	TGTGCCAGCACCAGGGGTCTGGGAAACACCATATATTTT
TRBJ1-4	TRBV30	-	few	CAWSTNINEKLFF	TGTGCCTGGAGTACAAACATTAATGAAAAACTGTTTTTT
TRBJ2-3	TRBV29-1	TRBD2	-	CSVLMTSGGRGDTQYF	TGCAGCGTCCTAATGACTAGCGGGGGCCGAGGGGATACGCAGTATTTT
TRBJ1-2	TRBV2	-	-	CASSGVVRDGYTF	TGTGCCAGCAGTGGGGTCGTCAGGGATGGCTACACCTTC
TRBJ1-2	TRBV5-4	-	-	CASSLEQGSWDGYTF	TGTGCCAGCAGCTTGGAGCAGGGGTCCTGGGATGGCTACACCTTC
TRBJ2-5	TRBV29-1	TRBD1	-	CSVQQGREETQYF	TGCAGCGTCCAACAGGGGAGAGAAGAGACCCAGTACTTC
TRBJ1-1	TRBV5-4	-	-	CASSYLRGGTEAFF	TGTGCCAGCAGCTACCTCCGGGGAGGGACTGAAGCTTTCTTT
TRBJ1-1	TRBV4-2	-	few	CASSQEGSLNTEAFF	TGTGCCAGCAGCCAAGAGGGGAGTCTGAACACTGAAGCTTTCTTT
TRBJ2-1	TRBV9	TRBD1	few	CASSVWRTGASYEQFF	TGTGCCAGCAGCGTATGGAGGACAGGGGCTTCCTATGAGCAGTTCTTC